The 10 T cell receptor beta chains below were found in one sample sequenced in a study of breast tumors, draining lymph nodes, adjacent tissues. TCRdb analysed the multiplex PCR reads with MiXCR anew, one entry per CDR3 protein. The table includes roughly 130,000 distinct CDR3 sequences, around a third detected once. Breast cancer patients provided tissue from their axillary draining lymph nodes. The material sequenced was axillary lymph node tissue. Every receptor here comes from a female donor with breast cancer. Some clones in this sample may be carry-over from other donors' samples.

The table lists this clonotype with a few counts. The genes are TRBV6-5 and TRBJ1-2; 8 nucleotides match TRBD1. The ends lost 8 bases at V and 8 bases at J; junction bases unmatched: 10. Germline assignment: CDR1 MNHEY and CDR2 SVGAGI. This CDR3 region has 13 residues. As DNA, the CDR3 is TGTGCCAGCTTTAGGAGGACAGGGTTAGGCTACACCTTC. Amino acid sequence: CASFRRTGLGYTF.

This clonotype was picked up many times. A much larger clonotype is one base distant, so this may be a read error. The chain carries TRBV20-1 and TRBJ1-2, with D unclear. This CDR3 has 13 residues. The germline V gene has CDR1 DFQATT and CDR2 SNEGSKA (reference sequence). The CDR3 DNA follows: TGCAGTGCTACATCGGATAGCCGGTATGCCTACACCTTC. Translating gives CSATSDSRYAYTF.

This clonotype was counted many times. J is TRBJ2-4 and V is TRBV4-3, with D maybe TRBD1 (6 bases). The length of the CDR3 is 17 residues. Trimming cost V 3 bases and J 6 bases, with 21 bases left between them. Germline CDR1 is LGHNA and CDR2 is YSLEER. The CDR3 DNA follows: TGCGCCAGCAGCCATCCCCTGGACAGACCTTTGCTAAACATTCAGTACTTC. This encodes CASSHPLDRPLLNIQYF.

This clonotype was seen repeatedly, ten times or more. This chain uses TRBV7-2 with TRBJ2-3; D not certain. Germline V gene data show CDR1 as SGHTA and CDR2 as FQGNSA. The CDR3 has 12 amino acids. With 5 bases removed from V and 2 bases from J, the gap between germline ends came to 5 bases. The CDR3 loop reads CASSPYTDTQYF. CDR3 nucleotides: TGTGCCAGCAGCCCCTACACAGATACGCAGTATTTT.

In its sample, this clonotype was seen many times. This sequence joins TRBV20-1 and TRBJ2-7, with 7 bases lining up with TRBD1. The germline V gene has CDR1 DFQATT and CDR2 SNEGSKA (reference sequence). This CDR3 comprises 15 residues. With 5 bases clipped from V and 1 base from J, the junction kept 11 bases outside the gene matches. The CDR3 DNA reads TGCAGTGCTCCTCAGGACAGGTTGGGGTCCTACGAGCAGTACTTC. It specifies CSAPQDRLGSYEQYF.

At least ten counts were recorded for this clonotype. This sequence joins TRBV2 and TRBJ2-1, with D perhaps TRBD1 (5 bases). The CDR3 has 13 amino acids. V was pared by 7 bases and J by 12 bases, with 19 bases between. In germline, CDR1 is SNHLY, CDR2 FYNNEI. Written as DNA, the CDR3 is TGTGCCAGCACCTCCTCCCCCCGGCAGGGGCAGTTCTTC. Protein sequence: CASTSSPRQGQFF.

The V call is TRBV11-2, the J call TRBJ1-6; TRBD1 agrees at 9 bases. J was trimmed by 4 bases and V by 1 base; bases with no gene match: 14. CDR1 and CDR2 from the germline V gene are SGHAT and FQNNGV. The CDR3 totals 20 residues. The CDR3 protein is CASSLAPAPTGQGYNSPLHF. In nucleotides, the CDR3 is TGTGCCAGCAGCTTAGCTCCTGCGCCCACGGGACAGGGTTATAATTCACCCCTCCACTTT.

This clonotype was counted at least ten times. This chain links TRBV7-3 with TRBJ2-5; no clear D gene. This CDR3 spans 16 amino acids. Germline loops: CDR1 SGHTA, CDR2 FQGTGA. V was cut by 3 bases and J by 0 bases, with 14 bases left in between. The chain's CDR3 is CASSFGLGSNQETQYF. The CDR3 DNA sequence: TGTGCCAGCAGCTTCGGTCTGGGGTCCAACCAAGAGACCCAGTACTTC.

In its sample, this clonotype was seen many times. This chain uses TRBV28 with TRBJ2-7; no reliable D call. Germline CDR1 MDHEN, CDR2 SYDVKM. With 2 bases removed from V and 4 bases from J, the gap between germline ends came to 9 bases. The CDR3 sequence is 13 residues long. Written as DNA, the CDR3 is TGTGCCAGCAGTTTAGTAGGGATATACGAGCAGTACTTC. Translating gives CASSLVGIYEQYF.

In this sample, this clonotype turned up many times. The gene calls are TRBV20-1 and TRBJ2-6; unclear D gene. From germline, CDR1 is DFQATT and CDR2 SNEGSKA (reference sequence). The CDR3 extends over 18 amino acids. Trimming took off 1 base at V and 1 base at J, with 17 bases between the two ends. This CDR3 is CSARARPGATSGANVLTF. Here the CDR3 DNA reads TGCAGTGCTAGAGCGAGGCCAGGCGCCACTTCTGGGGCCAACGTCCTGACTTTC.